This TCR beta chain was obtained from a study of T cells in narcolepsy. Study background: Patients with NT1 or NT2 and healthy control donors were enrolled. General observations from the study: Comparing one patient's CSF and blood CD4+ clonotypes highlighted HCRT- and TRIB2-specific autoreactive clonotypes. In some patient and control memory CD4+ samples, autoreactive clones were absent. Autoreactive clonotypes reportedly recurred in blood of same and different patients, not controls.

A word on this clone: Its cognate antigen is unknown.

The CDR3 consists of 15 residues. Germline CDR1 and CDR2: SGHNT and YYREEE (reference sequence). Trimming removed 3 bases from V and 2 bases from J; junction bases left unmatched: 6. TCRdb's table, derived via immunoSEQ multiplex PCR, lists solely in-frame clones and lacks some. Among 12,000 or so clones listed, approximately 94% were seen once. The sample consisted of CD45RA- memory CD4+ T cells from PBMCs. V is TRBV5-4 and J is TRBJ2-3, with TRBD1 matching over 7 bases. This sequence was found in a human donor with narcolepsy. The CDR3, as DNA: TGTGCCAGCAGCTCCGACAGGGACCACACAGATACGCAGTATTTT. Residues: CASSSDRDHTDTQYF.